This is a list of T cell receptor beta chains from one sample in a study of identical twins. TCRdb ran MiXCR on the 5' RACE reads and lists one entry per CDR3 protein. The data contain about 250,000 distinct CDR3 sequences, about 8% of them singletons. In addition, the sample was reused for a study of yellow fever vaccine responses in identical twins.

Sequencing was carried out using CD8+ T cells sorted from blood. All receptors come from a woman aged 18-29 years in good health. The conserved cysteine and the conserved F or W are not part of the CDR3 here. D genes are given only for firm matches.

j_call	d_call	v_call	cdr3_aa
TRBJ2-2	NA	TRBV21-1	ASSKRTYQGPGELF
TRBJ1-2	NA	TRBV9	ASSDGLHGVYGYT
TRBJ2-5	NA	TRBV11-1	ASSGSGAGVQETQY
TRBJ2-1	TRBD2	TRBV9	ASSDPRTSGAVGNEQF
TRBJ2-7	NA	TRBV7-9	ASSLILKGAEQY
TRBJ2-1	NA	TRBV19	ASSLTRRPYNEQF
TRBJ1-1	NA	TRBV7-8	ASSYWTDMNTEAF
TRBJ2-5	NA	TRBV20-1	SARDRAPGLYQETQY
TRBJ2-2	NA	TRBV29-1	SVPGDTGELF
TRBJ2-1	TRBD2	TRBV7-2	ASSIPGLPYYNEQF
TRBJ2-2	TRBD1	TRBV30	AWGTGGTGELF
TRBJ1-1	NA	TRBV7-9	ASEPEAF
TRBJ2-7	NA	TRBV3-1	ASSQGLDLDLNYEQY
TRBJ2-2	NA	TRBV10-3	AISVGDNTGELF
TRBJ2-1	TRBD2	TRBV7-8	ASRLLGGGASNEQF
TRBJ2-1	TRBD2	TRBV13	ASSDWTRNEQF
TRBJ2-1	NA	TRBV15	ATSMTYNEQF
TRBJ2-1	TRBD2	TRBV27	ASSLSGLAGYNEQF
TRBJ2-3	NA	TRBV6-1	ASSEGGGPPDTQY
TRBJ2-1	NA	TRBV4-3	ASSQVETSLFDEQF
TRBJ2-1	NA	TRBV19	ASSMYGGEHNEQF
TRBJ2-5	NA	TRBV6-5	ASSYSADQETQY
TRBJ2-5	NA	TRBV12-3/TRBV12-4	ASSLWEQETQY
TRBJ2-5	NA	TRBV15	ATSRDRGGPAD
TRBJ2-1	NA	TRBV2	ASSEVANEQF
TRBJ2-7	NA	TRBV16	ASSQLDSQGGYEQY
TRBJ2-3	TRBD1	TRBV27	ASRRDRDRVADTQY
TRBJ2-1	NA	TRBV12-3/TRBV12-4	ASSFGGINYEQF
TRBJ2-7	TRBD1	TRBV7-8	ASSPYSGTGSTYEQY
TRBJ2-1	NA	TRBV12-3/TRBV12-4	ASSPGNEQF
TRBJ1-1	TRBD1	TRBV5-1	ASSLPTGVNTEAF
TRBJ2-1	TRBD2	TRBV27	ASGTSAREQF
TRBJ2-1	TRBD2	TRBV4-2	ASSQDGLAGRGGSYNEQF
TRBJ1-1	NA	TRBV12-3/TRBV12-4	ASSKNPGVEAF
TRBJ2-5	TRBD2	TRBV27	ASSLSWLGGSGETQY
TRBJ2-2	TRBD2	TRBV7-9	ASSREGQSNTGELF
TRBJ2-1	TRBD2	TRBV27	ASLASGRNNEQF
TRBJ1-2	NA	TRBV9	ASTLRNRATTHYGYT
TRBJ2-7	NA	TRBV15	ATSTRNSYEQY
TRBJ2-7	NA	TRBV11-2	ASSLDPAVSYEQY
TRBJ2-7	TRBD1	TRBV7-9	ASSLNDRVSYEQY
TRBJ2-7	NA	TRBV15	ATSRDRGPSYEQY
TRBJ2-3	NA	TRBV6-2/TRBV6-3	ASSTWEDWATDTQY
TRBJ1-5	TRBD1	TRBV6-1	ASSIGTGVSQPQH
TRBJ2-7	NA	TRBV27	ASSLRGGSYEQY
TRBJ1-4	NA	TRBV7-8	ASRGLDEKLF
TRBJ2-1	TRBD2	TRBV27	ASSLQLAGYNEQF
TRBJ1-2	NA	TRBV5-1	ASSGADQDNNYGYT
TRBJ2-1	NA	TRBV3-1	ASSQYPGGGNEQF
TRBJ2-7	NA	TRBV25-1	ASSRQGEDEQY
TRBJ2-7	NA	TRBV7-9	ASSLGRNEQY
TRBJ2-7	TRBD2	TRBV6-5	ASSYSSGVDYEQY
TRBJ2-1	TRBD1	TRBV27	ASSSPRTGVPYNEQF
TRBJ2-7	NA	TRBV20-1	SAEVLSGSYEQY